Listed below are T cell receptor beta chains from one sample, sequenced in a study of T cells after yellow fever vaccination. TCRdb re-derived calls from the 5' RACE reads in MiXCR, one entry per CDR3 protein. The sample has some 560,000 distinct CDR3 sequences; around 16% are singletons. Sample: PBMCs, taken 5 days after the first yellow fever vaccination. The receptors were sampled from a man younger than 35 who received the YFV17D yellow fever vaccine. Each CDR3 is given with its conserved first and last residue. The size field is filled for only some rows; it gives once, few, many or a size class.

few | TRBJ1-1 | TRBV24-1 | CATRVNEEAFF
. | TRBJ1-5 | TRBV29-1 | CSVGSGDREYSNQPQHF
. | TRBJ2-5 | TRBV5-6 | CASSFRGSWLETQYF
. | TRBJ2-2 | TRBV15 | CATSRDPVSTGELFF
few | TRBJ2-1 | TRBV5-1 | CASRVAGGVIKNYNEQFF
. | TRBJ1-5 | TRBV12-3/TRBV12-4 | CASSLGSRRSNQPQHF
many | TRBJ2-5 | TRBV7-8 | CASSLARQFGRETQYF
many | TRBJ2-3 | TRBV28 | CASSLGGSAGGRDTQYF
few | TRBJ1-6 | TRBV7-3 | CASPPVGSSYNSPLHF
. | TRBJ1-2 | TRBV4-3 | CASSPDRASSGGYTF
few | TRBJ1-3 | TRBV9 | CASSVGRGAPAGNTIYF